These 16 T cell receptor beta chains came from one sample sequenced in a study of CD8 T cells in Susac syndrome. Reverse transcription of 0.5 to 1 ug RNA was performed with random hexamers. TCRdb itself ran the immunoSEQ multiplex PCR reads through MiXCR, one entry per CDR3 protein. Of around 270,000 distinct CDR3 sequences listed, about 88% are singletons. Sequencing was done on a sample of CD8+ T cells from PBMCs. The receptors stem from a human donor with multiple sclerosis.

The chain recombines TRBV2 with TRBJ1-4; D gene uncertain. The CDR3 extends over 15 amino acids. CDR1 is SNHLY and CDR2 is FYNNEI in the germline V gene. The V and J ends lost 6 bases and 0 bases respectively, with 11 bases between them. The CDR3 DNA reads as TGTGCCAGCAGCGGAATATCGGCAACTAATGAAAAACTGTTTTTT. Translated, it gives CASSGISATNEKLFF.

V and J are TRBV9 and TRBJ2-3; 7 bases align to TRBD1. CDR1 and CDR2 (germline): SGDLS, YYNGEE. CDR3 length: 13 residues. With 6 bases clipped from V and 2 bases from J, the junction kept 3 bases outside the gene matches. CDR3 region: CASKDRLTDTQYF. The CDR3 DNA follows: TGTGCCAGCAAGGACAGGCTCACAGATACGCAGTATTTT.

Here the CDR3 reads CASSLFGSRDADNQPQHF. CDR3 nucleotide sequence: TGTGCCAGCAGTTTATTCGGTTCGAGGGATGCGGACAATCAGCCCCAGCATTTT. V is TRBV27 and J is TRBJ1-5; D is undetermined. V lost 1 base and J 3 bases, leaving 19 bases between the germline ends. Germline V gene sequence: CDR1 MNHEY, CDR2 SMNVEV (reference sequence). The CDR3 contains 18 residues.

CDR3 nucleotides: TGTGCCAGCAGTTTTCTCGGGACATCCTACAATGAGCAGTTCTTC. Amino acids: CASSFLGTSYNEQFF. The genes are TRBV28 and TRBJ2-1, with a weak D call TRBD1 (6 bases). Germline V gene data show CDR1 as MDHEN and CDR2 as SYDVKM. This CDR3 spans 15 amino acids. Trimming stripped 3 bases from V and 1 base from J, with 10 bases between.

This chain connects TRBV7-9 to TRBJ2-2, with 11 bases fitting TRBD2. Germline CDR1 and CDR2: SEHNR and FQNEAQ (reference sequence). After removal of 5 bases from V and 5 bases from J, the junction contained 10 bases not matched to a gene. The CDR3 totals 17 residues. The CDR3 DNA follows: TGTGCCAGCAGCCCGACTAGCGGGAACCCTCGGACCGGGGAGCTGTTTTTT. Translated: CASSPTSGNPRTGELFF.

The chain has TRBV2 and TRBJ2-5, with a tentative D call TRBD2 (6 bases). The germline CDR1 and CDR2 sequences are SNHLY and FYNNEI. The CDR3 loop spans 13 amino acids. Trimming shortened V by 6 bases and J by 12 bases, and 20 bases separated the two germline ends. CDR3 residues: CASSGSHRDFKYF. Written as DNA, the CDR3 is TGTGCCAGCAGCGGATCCCACCGGGACTTTAAGTACTTC.

The chain employs TRBV30 and TRBJ1-5, with D tentatively TRBD1 (5 bases). Germline assignment: CDR1 GTSNPN and CDR2 SVGIG (reference sequence). Trimming removed 2 bases at V and 5 bases at J, with 16 bases between. This CDR3 has 15 amino acids. CDR3 residues: CAWSSGLSSDQPQHF. The CDR3 DNA reads TGTGCCTGGAGTTCAGGGTTGAGTTCGGATCAGCCCCAGCATTTT.

The gene calls are TRBV15 and TRBJ2-2; D call uncertain. Germline V gives CDR1 LNHNV, CDR2 YYDKDF (reference sequence). With 2 bases removed from V and 7 bases from J, the gap between germline ends came to 14 bases. This CDR3 contains 15 residues. The CDR3 spells CATSRSQAHGGELFF. The CDR3 region has the DNA TGTGCCACCAGCAGAAGCCAGGCCCACGGCGGGGAGCTGTTTTTT.

This clonotype has a handful of counts. The chain links TRBV4-3 to TRBJ1-1; weak D call: TRBD1 (5 bases). The CDR3 totals 13 residues. Per germline, CDR1 LGHNA and CDR2 YSLEER. V lost 5 bases, J lost 7 bases, and 14 bases lay in between. The CDR3 nucleotides are TGCGCCAGCAGCTTCGGGACGGCGAATGAAGCTTTCTTT. This translates into CASSFGTANEAFF.

The gene calls are TRBV4-2 and TRBJ2-7; 8 bases line up with TRBD2. The V and J ends lost 2 bases and 4 bases, in that order; junction bases with no gene match: 10. The CDR3 runs to 16 residues. From germline, CDR1 is LGHNA and CDR2 YNFKEQ. The CDR3 nucleotides read TGTGCCAGCAGCCAAAGGGTGGGACTAGACGGGTACGAGCAGTACTTC. This sequence encodes CASSQRVGLDGYEQYF.

This clonotype was seen a single time. The chain uses TRBV9 and TRBJ2-7; 11 bases match TRBD1. V lost 3 bases, J lost 5 bases, and 7 bases stayed unmatched. Germline V gene sequence: CDR1 SGDLS, CDR2 YYNGEE. This CDR3 has 15 amino acids. The DNA for the CDR3 is TGTGCCAGCAGCGCGGGAGGACAGGGGGCCCACGAGCAGTACTTC. Its translation: CASSAGGQGAHEQYF.

V gene TRBV19 combines with J gene TRBJ1-2; 12 positions match TRBD1. Germline CDR1 reads LNHDA; CDR2 reads SQIVND (reference sequence). V lost 5 bases and J lost 4; bases outside the gene matches: 5. The CDR3 length is 15 residues. CDR3: CASSPGTGGSYGYTF. CDR3 coding DNA: TGTGCCAGTAGTCCCGGGACAGGGGGCTCCTATGGCTACACCTTC.

In this sample, this clonotype turned up once. The V and J genes are TRBV7-9 and TRBJ1-3; D possibly corresponds to TRBD1 (6 bases). Trimming took off 6 bases at V and 5 bases at J, with 17 bases between the two ends. Germline values: CDR1 SEHNR, CDR2 FQNEAQ (reference sequence). The CDR3 extends over 15 amino acids. CDR3 in amino acids: CASREGSQGRNTIYF. The CDR3 region has the DNA TGTGCCAGCAGAGAGGGATCCCAGGGGCGAAACACCATATATTTT.

The V and J genes are TRBV2 and TRBJ2-3; D might be TRBD1 (5 bases). Trimming stripped 8 bases from V and 10 bases from J, with 13 bases between. Germline CDR1 reads SNHLY; CDR2 reads FYNNEI. CDR3 length: 11 amino acids. CDR3 nucleotides: TGTGCCAGCGTTGCCGGACATCCGCAGTATTTT. This sequence encodes CASVAGHPQYF.

The V and J genes are TRBV6-2 or TRBV6-3 and TRBJ2-7; 11 bases match TRBD2. Losses at the gene ends were 2 bases for V and 4 bases for J; bases not matched to a gene: 4. The CDR3 totals 15 residues. Germline V gene sequence: CDR1 MNHEY, CDR2 SVGEGT. In DNA form, the CDR3 reads TGTGCCAGCAGTTACGAAGGGACTAGCGGATACGAGCAGTACTTC. It yields the protein CASSYEGTSGYEQYF.

The chain has TRBV3-1 and TRBJ1-3; 9 nucleotides match TRBD1. Germline lookup yields CDR1 LGHDT and CDR2 YNNKEL (reference sequence). The CDR3 runs 17 residues. V shed 0 bases, J shed 2 bases, and the junction held 5 bases outside the gene matches. CDR3 region: CASSQERGQGAGNTIYF. The CDR3 bases are TGTGCCAGCAGCCAAGAACGGGGACAGGGCGCTGGAAACACCATATATTTT.